This T cell receptor beta chain emerged from a study of response to subunit inactivated influenza vaccine. The study's findings and limits: Authors proposed each seasonal influenza vaccination draws in few new T cells.

A few counts support this clonotype. The antigen is undetermined. TCRdb re-derived calls from the RT-PCR reads in MiXCR, one entry per CDR3 protein. The data contain hundreds of thousands of distinct CDR3 sequences, about a fifth of them singletons. The ends were cut back, 0 bases at V and 6 bases at J, with 7 bases in the middle. This CDR3 region has 13 residues. The germline gives CDR1 SGHDT, CDR2 YYEEEE. The genes are TRBV5-6 and TRBJ2-1, with D hard to call. This receptor was identified in a man aged 50 to 69 who received an inactivated influenza vaccine. The sample consisted of PBMCs from blood, taken less than 22 months after vaccination. CDR3 nucleotides: TGTGCCAGCAGCTTGGAGTCGAGCAATGAGCAGTTCTTC. The encoded protein is CASSLESSNEQFF.